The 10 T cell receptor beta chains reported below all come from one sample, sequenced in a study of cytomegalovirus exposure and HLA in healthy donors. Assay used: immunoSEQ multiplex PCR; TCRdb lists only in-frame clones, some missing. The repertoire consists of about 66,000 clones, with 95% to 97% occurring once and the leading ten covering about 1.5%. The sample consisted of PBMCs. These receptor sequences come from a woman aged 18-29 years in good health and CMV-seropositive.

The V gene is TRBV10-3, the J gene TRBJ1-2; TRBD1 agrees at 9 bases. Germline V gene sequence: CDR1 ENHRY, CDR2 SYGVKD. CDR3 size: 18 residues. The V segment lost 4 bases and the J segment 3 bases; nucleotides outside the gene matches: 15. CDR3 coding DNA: TGTGCCATCAGTGTGGATTGGGACAGGGTGGACCTTCACTATGGCTACACCTTC. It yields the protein CAISVDWDRVDLHYGYTF.

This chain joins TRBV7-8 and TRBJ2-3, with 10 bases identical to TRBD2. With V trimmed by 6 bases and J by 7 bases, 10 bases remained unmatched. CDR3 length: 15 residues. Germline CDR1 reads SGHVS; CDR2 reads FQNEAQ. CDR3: CASRLTGTSVNTQYF. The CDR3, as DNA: TGTGCCAGCAGACTGACCGGGACTAGCGTAAATACGCAGTATTTT.

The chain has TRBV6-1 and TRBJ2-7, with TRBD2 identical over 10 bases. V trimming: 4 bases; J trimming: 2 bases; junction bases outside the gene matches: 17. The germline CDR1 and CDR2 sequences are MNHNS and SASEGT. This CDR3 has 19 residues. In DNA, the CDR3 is TGTGCCAGCAGTGTCCGCGCAGGGCTAGCGGGAGTGGTCCCCTACGAGCAGTACTTC. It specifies CASSVRAGLAGVVPYEQYF.

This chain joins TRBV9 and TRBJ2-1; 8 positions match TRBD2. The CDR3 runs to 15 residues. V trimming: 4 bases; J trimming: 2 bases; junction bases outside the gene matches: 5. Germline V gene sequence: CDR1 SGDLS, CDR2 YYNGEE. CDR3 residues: CASSLSSGTYNEQFF. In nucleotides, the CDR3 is TGTGCCAGCAGCCTCAGTAGCGGGACCTACAATGAGCAGTTCTTC.

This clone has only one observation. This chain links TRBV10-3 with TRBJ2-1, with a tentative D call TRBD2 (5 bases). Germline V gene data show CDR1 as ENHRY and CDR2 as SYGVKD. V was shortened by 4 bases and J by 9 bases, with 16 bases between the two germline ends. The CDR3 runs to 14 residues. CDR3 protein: CAISGSFGIVEQFF. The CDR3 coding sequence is TGTGCCATCAGTGGGTCCTTCGGGATCGTTGAGCAGTTCTTC.

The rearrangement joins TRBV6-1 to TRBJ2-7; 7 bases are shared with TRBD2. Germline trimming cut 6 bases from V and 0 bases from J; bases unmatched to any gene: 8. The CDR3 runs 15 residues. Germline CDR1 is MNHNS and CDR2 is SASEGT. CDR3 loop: CASSKVGGSSYEQYF. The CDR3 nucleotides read TGTGCCAGCAGCAAAGTCGGGGGGAGCTCCTACGAGCAGTACTTC.

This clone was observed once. As DNA, the CDR3 is TGTGCCAGTAGTTCAGGGTCAGTAATACCTGCTAGCAATCAGCCCCAGCATTTT. The encoded protein is CASSSGSVIPASNQPQHF. The chain is built from TRBV19 and TRBJ1-5, with D perhaps matching TRBD1 (5 bases). Germline V lookup: CDR1 LNHDA, CDR2 SQIVND (reference sequence). The CDR3 spans 18 residues. V lost 5 bases, J lost 0 bases, and 20 bases lay in between.

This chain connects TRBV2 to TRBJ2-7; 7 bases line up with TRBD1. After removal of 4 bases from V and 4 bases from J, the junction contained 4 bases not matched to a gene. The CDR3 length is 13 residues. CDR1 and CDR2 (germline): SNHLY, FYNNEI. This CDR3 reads CASSAGQLYEQYF. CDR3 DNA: TGTGCCAGCAGTGCGGGACAGTTATACGAGCAGTACTTC. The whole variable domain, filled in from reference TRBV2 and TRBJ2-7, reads EPEVTQTPSHQVTQMGQEVILRCVPISNHLYFYWYRQILGQKVEFLVSFYNNEISEKSEIFDDQFSVERPDGSNFTLKIRSTKLEDSAMYFCASSAGQLYEQYFGPGTRLTVT.

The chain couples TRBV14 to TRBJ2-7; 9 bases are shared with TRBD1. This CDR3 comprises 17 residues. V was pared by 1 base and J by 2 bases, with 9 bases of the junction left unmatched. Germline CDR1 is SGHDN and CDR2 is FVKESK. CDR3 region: CASSQGAGQGRPYEQYF. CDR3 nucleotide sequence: TGTGCCAGCAGCCAAGGAGCTGGACAGGGGAGACCCTACGAGCAGTACTTC.

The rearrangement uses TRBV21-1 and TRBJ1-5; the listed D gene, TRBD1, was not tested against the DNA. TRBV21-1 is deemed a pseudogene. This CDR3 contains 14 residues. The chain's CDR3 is CASSPGQVKQPQHF. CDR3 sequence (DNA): TGTGCCAGCAGCCCGGGACAGGTGAAACAGCCCCAGCATTTT.